These 6 T cell receptor beta chains were all obtained from the same sample, sequenced in a study of blood T cell repertoires in COVID-19 (TCRdb year 2020). Receptor amplification or capture employed the immunoSEQ multiplex PCR assay. TCRdb re-hosts the immuneACCESS table, in-frame sequences only. Its copies lack some clones; in the studies checked, an unresolved V gene accounts for under half of them, and the cause for the rest is not known. In this sample the table shows some 130,000 clones, 85% to 90% of which occur a single time. The top ten constitute 3.5% to 5% of the sample. The sample was peripheral blood. The receptor source for this set is a human donor in a cohort sampled during active COVID-19.

The chain is built from TRBV5-1 and TRBJ1-3, with D unclear. CDR3 length equals 14 residues. Germline lookup yields CDR1 SGHRS and CDR2 YFSETQ. V was trimmed by 4 bases and J by 1 base, leaving 9 bases between them. The CDR3 nucleotides read TGCGCCAGCAGCCCTATACTTTCTGGAAACACCATATATTTT. This translates into CASSPILSGNTIYF. Using reference TRBV5-1 and TRBJ1-3 for the parts outside the CDR3, the full variable domain is KAGVTQTPRYLIKTRGQQVTLSCSPISGHRSVSWYQQTPGQGLQFLFEYFSETQRNKGNFPGRFSGRQFSNSRSEMNVSTLELGDSALYLCASSPILSGNTIYFGEGSWLTVV.

The chain uses TRBV2 and TRBJ1-2; D remains unclear. Germline values: CDR1 SNHLY, CDR2 FYNNEI. The V end was cut by 6 bases, the J end by 7 bases, with 18 bases between. This CDR3 has 14 residues. The CDR3 DNA reads as TGTGCCAGCAGGGACGGGGTGATTGGGTTTGGCTACACCTTC. It encodes CASRDGVIGFGYTF.

Notes on this clone: The sample has other DNA sequences that encode this CDR3 too. This rearrangement joins TRBV5-4 to TRBJ2-1; TRBD2 aligns across 9 bases. CDR1 and CDR2 from the germline V gene are SGHNT and YYREEE (reference sequence). Trimming removed 4 bases from V and 5 bases from J; junction bases left unmatched: 10. CDR3 length: 16 residues. CDR3 loop: CASSLGVAGANNEQFF. Here the CDR3 DNA reads TGTGCCAGCAGCCTAGGGGTAGCGGGGGCAAACAATGAGCAGTTCTTC.

This clone was recorded a few times. The CDR3 here is CASSAQVMGQPQHF. The CDR3 DNA sequence: TGTGCCAGCAGTGCACAGGTCATGGGTCAGCCCCAGCATTTT. The chain links TRBV2 to TRBJ1-5; possibly TRBD1 for D (5 bases). CDR1 and CDR2 from the germline V gene are SNHLY and FYNNEI. This CDR3 spans 14 amino acids. The V end lost 4 bases, the J end lost 6 bases, and 13 bases lay between the germline ends. The complete variable domain, with remaining parts taken from reference TRBV2 and TRBJ1-5, reads EPEVTQTPSHQVTQMGQEVILRCVPISNHLYFYWYRQILGQKVEFLVSFYNNEISEKSEIFDDQFSVERPDGSNFTLKIRSTKLEDSAMYFCASSAQVMGQPQHFGDGTRLSIL.

The rearrangement links TRBV11-2 to TRBJ2-7; no definite D call. CDR1 and CDR2 (germline): SGHAT, FQNNGV. This CDR3 has 15 residues. Trimming pared 3 bases from V and 0 bases from J, leaving 12 bases between. CDR3 nucleotides: TGTGCCAGCAGCTTTCAACCCGCGAGCTCCTACGAGCAGTACTTC. Amino acids: CASSFQPASSYEQYF.

This rearrangement joins TRBV18 to TRBJ1-1; D remains unclear. Germline CDR1 reads KGHSH; CDR2 reads LQKENI. This CDR3 is built from 13 residues. Trimming shortened V by 3 bases and J by 3 bases, and 8 bases separated the two germline ends. The CDR3 loop is CASSPLPDTEAFF. In DNA, the CDR3 is TGTGCCAGCTCACCGCTCCCGGACACTGAAGCTTTCTTT.